The present T cell receptor (beta chain) was sequenced within a study of T-cell reconstitution after alpha-beta-depleted transplantation in children. Using unique molecular identifiers, the investigators prepared the TCRbeta library. From the PCR reads, TCRdb called clonotypes with MiXCR, one entry per CDR3 protein. The table records some 520,000 distinct CDR3 sequences, 30% to 35% of them present only once. This clonotype was observed a few times. The sequence derives from a human donor who donated a stem cell graft to a child with aplastic anemia. Specimen: PBMCs from the stem cell graft donor, collected from the stem cell graft.

The CDR3 DNA follows: TGTGCCTCTAGGACTAGCGGGAGAGGAGAGACCCAGTACTTC. Amino acid sequence: CASRTSGRGETQYF. The chain joins TRBV30 to TRBJ2-5, with 13 positions matching TRBD2. Germline trimming cut 7 bases from V and 4 bases from J; bases unmatched to any gene: 6. The CDR3 has 14 residues. CDR1 is GTSNPN, CDR2 SVGIG, per germline (reference sequence).